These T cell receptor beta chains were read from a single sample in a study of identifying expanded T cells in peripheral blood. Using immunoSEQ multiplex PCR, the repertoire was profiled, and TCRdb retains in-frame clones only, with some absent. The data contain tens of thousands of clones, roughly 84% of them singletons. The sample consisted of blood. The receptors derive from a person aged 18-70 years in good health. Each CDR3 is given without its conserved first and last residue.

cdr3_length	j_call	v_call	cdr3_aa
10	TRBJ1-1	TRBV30	AWSALRAEAF
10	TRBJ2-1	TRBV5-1	ASTSGGDEQF
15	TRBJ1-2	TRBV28	ASRYGGQVSGGFGYT
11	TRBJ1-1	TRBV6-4	ASSDSDNTEAF
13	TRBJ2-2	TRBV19	ASSPGQANTGELF
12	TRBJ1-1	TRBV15	ATSRDGGSYEAF
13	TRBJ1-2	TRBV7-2	ASSLRDRVGYGYT
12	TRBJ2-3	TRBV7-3	ASSLAPSTDTQY
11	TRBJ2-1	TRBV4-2	ASSQGQSNEQF
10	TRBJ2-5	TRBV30	AGRRQQETQY
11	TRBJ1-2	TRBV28	ASTAQGYYGYT
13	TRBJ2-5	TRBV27	ASSSLGTAQETQY
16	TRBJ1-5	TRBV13	ASSLGGDAEGFRQPQH
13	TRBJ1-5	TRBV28	ASSRTGAGNQPQH
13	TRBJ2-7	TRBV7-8	ASSPKSEVSYEQY
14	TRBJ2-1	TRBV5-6	ASSPGLANSYNEQF
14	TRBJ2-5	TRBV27	ASSSGLAGLQETQY
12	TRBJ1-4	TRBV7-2	ASSLGSTNEKLF
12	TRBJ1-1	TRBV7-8	ASSLVLMNTEAF
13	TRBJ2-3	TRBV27	ASSLIGEFTDTQY
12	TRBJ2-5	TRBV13	ASSTGTARDTQY
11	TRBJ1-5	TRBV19	ASSVTGGQPQH
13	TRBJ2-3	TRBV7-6	ASSSSGASTDTQY
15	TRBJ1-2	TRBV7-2	ASSFGTDGTSNYGYT
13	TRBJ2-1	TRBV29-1	SVDIGGPGDNEQF
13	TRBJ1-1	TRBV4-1	ASSQVPHSETEAF
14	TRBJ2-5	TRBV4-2	ASSQDGTSEQETQY
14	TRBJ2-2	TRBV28	ASRVTGGANTGELF
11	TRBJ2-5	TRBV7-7	ASSSDRVETQY
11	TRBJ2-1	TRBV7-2	ASTLSGLHEQF
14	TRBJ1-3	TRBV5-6	ASSLVGQGGGNTIY
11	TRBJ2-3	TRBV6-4	ASSADREGTQY
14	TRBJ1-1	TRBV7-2	ASSFGGEGRNTEAF
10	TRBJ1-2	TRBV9	ASRSGGDGYT
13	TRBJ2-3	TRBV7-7	ASSPRTGPTDTQY
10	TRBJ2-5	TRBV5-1	ASSLFEETQY
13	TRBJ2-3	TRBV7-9	ASSSGAGLTDTQY
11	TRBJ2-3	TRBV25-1	ASTREGADTQY
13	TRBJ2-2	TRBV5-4	ASSLQRTNTGELF
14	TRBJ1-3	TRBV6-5	ASSYSTRSSGNTIY
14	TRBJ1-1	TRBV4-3	ASSQGLGQGGSRAF
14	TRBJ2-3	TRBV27	ASSLSGGVRTDTQY
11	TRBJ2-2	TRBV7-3	ASSLLGGGELF
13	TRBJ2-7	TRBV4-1	ASSQETGGPYEQY
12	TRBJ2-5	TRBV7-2	ASSVVPGRKTQY
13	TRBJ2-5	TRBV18	ASSPDRASQETQY
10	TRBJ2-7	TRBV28	ASNFNRAEQY
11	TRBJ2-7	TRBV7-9	ASSRLEVTEQY
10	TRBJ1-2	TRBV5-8	ASRAWTGQLM